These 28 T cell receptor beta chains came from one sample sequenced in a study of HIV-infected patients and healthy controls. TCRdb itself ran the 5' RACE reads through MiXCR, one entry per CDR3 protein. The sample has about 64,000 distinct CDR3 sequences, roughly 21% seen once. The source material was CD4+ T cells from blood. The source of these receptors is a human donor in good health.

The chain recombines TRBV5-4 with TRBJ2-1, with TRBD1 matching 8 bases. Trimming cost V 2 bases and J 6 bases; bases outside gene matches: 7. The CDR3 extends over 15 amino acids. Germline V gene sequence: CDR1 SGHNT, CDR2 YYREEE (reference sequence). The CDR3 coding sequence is TGTGCCAGCAGCTTAACCTCTGGACAGGGCAATGAGCAGTTCTTC. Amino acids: CASSLTSGQGNEQFF.

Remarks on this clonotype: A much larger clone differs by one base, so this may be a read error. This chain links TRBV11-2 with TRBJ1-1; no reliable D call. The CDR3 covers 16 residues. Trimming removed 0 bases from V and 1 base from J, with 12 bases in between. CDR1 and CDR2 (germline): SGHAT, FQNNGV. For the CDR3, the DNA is TGTGCCAGCAGCTTAGAATTAGGGAAATCGAACACTGAAGCTTTCTTT. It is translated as CASSLELGKSNTEAFF. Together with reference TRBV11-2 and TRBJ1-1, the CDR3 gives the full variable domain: EAGVAQSPRYKIIEKRQSVAFWCNPISGHATLYWYQQILGQGPKLLIQFQNNGVVDDSQLPKDRFSAERLKGVDSTLKIQPAKLEDSAVYLCASSLELGKSNTEAFFGQGTRLTVV.

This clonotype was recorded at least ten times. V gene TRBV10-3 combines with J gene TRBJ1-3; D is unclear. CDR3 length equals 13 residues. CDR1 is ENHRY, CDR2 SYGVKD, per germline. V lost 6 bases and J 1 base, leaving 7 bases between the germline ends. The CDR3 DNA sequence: TGTGCCATCAGAGAGGGTTCTGGAAACACCATATATTTT. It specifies CAIREGSGNTIYF.

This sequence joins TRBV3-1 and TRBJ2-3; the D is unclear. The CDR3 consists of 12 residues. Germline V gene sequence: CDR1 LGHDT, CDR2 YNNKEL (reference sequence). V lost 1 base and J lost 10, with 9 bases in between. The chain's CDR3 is CASSQGVVAQYF. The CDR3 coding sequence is TGTGCCAGCAGCCAAGGGGTGGTGGCGCAGTATTTT.

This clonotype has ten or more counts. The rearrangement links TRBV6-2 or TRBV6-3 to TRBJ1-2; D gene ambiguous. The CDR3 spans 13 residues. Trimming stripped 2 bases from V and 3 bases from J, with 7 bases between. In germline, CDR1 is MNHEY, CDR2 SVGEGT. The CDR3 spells CASSYRQDYGYTF. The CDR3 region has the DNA TGTGCCAGCAGTTACAGACAAGACTATGGCTACACCTTC.

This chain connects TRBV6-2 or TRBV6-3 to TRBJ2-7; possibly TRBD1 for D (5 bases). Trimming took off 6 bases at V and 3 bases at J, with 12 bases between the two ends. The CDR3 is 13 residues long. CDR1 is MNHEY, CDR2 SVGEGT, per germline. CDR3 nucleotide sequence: TGTGCCAGCAGCAAACCCGACAGCTACGAGCAGTACTTC. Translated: CASSKPDSYEQYF.

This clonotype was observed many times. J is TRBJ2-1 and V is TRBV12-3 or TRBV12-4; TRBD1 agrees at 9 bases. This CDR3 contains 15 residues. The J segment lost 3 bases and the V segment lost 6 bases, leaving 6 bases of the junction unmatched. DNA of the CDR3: TGTGCCAGCAGCAAACGACAGGGGGGCTACAATGAGCAGTTCTTC. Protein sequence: CASSKRQGGYNEQFF.

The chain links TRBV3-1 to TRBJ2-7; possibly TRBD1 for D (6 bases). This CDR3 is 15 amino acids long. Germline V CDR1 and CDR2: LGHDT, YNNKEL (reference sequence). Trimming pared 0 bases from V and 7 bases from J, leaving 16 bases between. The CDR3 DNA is TGTGCCAGCAGCCAAGATGGCCAGGGGACGAGGGAGCAGTACTTC. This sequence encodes CASSQDGQGTREQYF.

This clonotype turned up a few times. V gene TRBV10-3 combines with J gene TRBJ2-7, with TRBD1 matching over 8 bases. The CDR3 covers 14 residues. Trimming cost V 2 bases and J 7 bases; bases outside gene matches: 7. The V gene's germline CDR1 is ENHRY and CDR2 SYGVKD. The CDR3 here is CAISEGRTGREQYF. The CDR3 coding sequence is TGTGCCATCAGTGAGGGAAGGACAGGGCGGGAGCAGTACTTC.

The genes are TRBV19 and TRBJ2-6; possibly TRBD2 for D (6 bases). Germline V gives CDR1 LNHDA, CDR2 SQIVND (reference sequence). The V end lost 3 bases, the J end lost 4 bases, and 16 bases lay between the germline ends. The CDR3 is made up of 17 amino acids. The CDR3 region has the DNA TGTGCCAGTAGTATTGCGGGGAGCCTATCCGGGGCCAACGTCCTGACTTTC. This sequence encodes CASSIAGSLSGANVLTF.

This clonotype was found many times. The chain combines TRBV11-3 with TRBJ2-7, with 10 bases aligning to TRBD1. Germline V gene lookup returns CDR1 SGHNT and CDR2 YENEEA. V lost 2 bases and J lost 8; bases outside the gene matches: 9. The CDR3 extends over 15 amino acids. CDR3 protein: CASSLLTGGGHQQYF. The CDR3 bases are TGTGCCAGCAGCTTATTGACAGGGGGCGGGCACCAGCAGTACTTC. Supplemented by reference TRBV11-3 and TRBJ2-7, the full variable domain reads EAGVVQSPRYKIIEKKQPVAFWCNPISGHNTLYWYLQNLGQGPELLIRYENEEAVDDSQLPKDRFSAERLKGVDSTLKIQPAELGDSAVYLCASSLLTGGGHQQYFGPGTRLTVT.

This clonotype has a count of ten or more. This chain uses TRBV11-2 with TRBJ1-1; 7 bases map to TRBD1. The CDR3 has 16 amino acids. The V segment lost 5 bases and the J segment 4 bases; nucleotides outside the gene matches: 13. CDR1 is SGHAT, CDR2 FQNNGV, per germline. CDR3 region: CASSTDRTVMITEAFF. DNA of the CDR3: TGTGCCAGCAGCACGGACAGGACGGTCATGATCACTGAAGCTTTCTTT. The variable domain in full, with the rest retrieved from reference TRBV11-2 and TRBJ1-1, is EAGVAQSPRYKIIEKRQSVAFWCNPISGHATLYWYQQILGQGPKLLIQFQNNGVVDDSQLPKDRFSAERLKGVDSTLKIQPAKLEDSAVYLCASSTDRTVMITEAFFGQGTRLTVV.

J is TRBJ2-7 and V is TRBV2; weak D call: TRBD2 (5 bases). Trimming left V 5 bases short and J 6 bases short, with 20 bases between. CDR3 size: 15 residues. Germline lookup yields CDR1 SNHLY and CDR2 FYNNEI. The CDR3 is CASSSTGIYIPEQYF. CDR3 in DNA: TGTGCCAGCAGTTCAACCGGGATCTACATCCCCGAGCAGTACTTC.

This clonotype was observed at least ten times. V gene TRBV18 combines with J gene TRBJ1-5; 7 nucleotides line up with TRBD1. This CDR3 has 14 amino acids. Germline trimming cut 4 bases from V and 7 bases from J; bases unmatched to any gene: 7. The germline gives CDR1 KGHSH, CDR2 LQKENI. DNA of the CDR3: TGTGCCAGCTCACTAGACAGGGTGGGGCAGCCCCAGCATTTT. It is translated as CASSLDRVGQPQHF. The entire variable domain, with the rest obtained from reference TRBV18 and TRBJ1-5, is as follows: NAGVMQNPRHLVRRRGQEARLRCSPMKGHSHVYWYRQLPEEGLKFMVYLQKENIIDESGMPKERFSAEFPKEGPSILRIQQVVRGDSAAYFCASSLDRVGQPQHFGDGTRLSIL.

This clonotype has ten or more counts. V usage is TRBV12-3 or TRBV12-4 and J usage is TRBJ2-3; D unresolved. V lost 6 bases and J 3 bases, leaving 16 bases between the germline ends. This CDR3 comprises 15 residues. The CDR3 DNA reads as TGTGCCAGCAGCCCACGGACGGGTGGGACAGATACGCAGTATTTT. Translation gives CASSPRTGGTDTQYF.

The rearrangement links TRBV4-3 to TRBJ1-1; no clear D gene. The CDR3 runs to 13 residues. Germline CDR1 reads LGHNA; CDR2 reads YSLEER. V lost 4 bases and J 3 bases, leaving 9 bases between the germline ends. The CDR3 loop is CASSRSPYTEAFF. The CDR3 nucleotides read TGCGCCAGCAGCCGGTCACCTTACACTGAAGCTTTCTTT.

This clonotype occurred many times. The CDR3 bases are TGTGCCAGCAGTTATGAAAAAGAGACCCAGTACTTC. Amino acids: CASSYEKETQYF. This chain uses TRBV6-2 or TRBV6-3 with TRBJ2-5; D remains unclear. From germline, CDR1 is MNHEY and CDR2 SVGEGT. V lost 3 bases, J lost 3 bases, and 5 bases lay in between. The CDR3 runs 12 residues.

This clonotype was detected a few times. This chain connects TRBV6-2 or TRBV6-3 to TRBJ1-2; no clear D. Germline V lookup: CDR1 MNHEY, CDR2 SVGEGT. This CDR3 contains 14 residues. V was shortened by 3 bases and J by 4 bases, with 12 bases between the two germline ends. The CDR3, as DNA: TGTGCCAGCAGTTATCACGGACGGACCTATGGCTACACCTTC. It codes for CASSYHGRTYGYTF.

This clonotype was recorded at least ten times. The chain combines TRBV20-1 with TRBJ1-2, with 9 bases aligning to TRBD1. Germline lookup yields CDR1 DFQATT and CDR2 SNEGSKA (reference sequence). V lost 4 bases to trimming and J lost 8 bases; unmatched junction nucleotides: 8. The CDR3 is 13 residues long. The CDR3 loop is CSAKTGTGLGYTF. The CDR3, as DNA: TGCAGTGCTAAGACCGGGACAGGGTTAGGCTACACCTTC.

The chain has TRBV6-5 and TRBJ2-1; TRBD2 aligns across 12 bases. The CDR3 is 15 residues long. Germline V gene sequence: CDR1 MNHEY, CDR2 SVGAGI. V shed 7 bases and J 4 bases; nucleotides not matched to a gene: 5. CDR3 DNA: TGTGCCAGCAATCTAGCGGGAGGGTCTTACAATGAGCAGTTCTTC. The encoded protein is CASNLAGGSYNEQFF.

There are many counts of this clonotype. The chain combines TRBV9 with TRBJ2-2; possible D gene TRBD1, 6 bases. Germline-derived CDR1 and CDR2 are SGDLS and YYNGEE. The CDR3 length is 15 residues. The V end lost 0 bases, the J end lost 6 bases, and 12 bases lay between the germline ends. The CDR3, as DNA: TGTGCCAGCAGCGTAGCGGGGACAAACGCCGGGGAGCTGTTTTTT. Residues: CASSVAGTNAGELFF.

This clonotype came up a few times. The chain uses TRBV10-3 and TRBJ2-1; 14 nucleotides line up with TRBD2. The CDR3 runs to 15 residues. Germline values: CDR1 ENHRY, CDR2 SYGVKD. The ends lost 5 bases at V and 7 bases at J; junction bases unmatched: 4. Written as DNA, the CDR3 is TGTGCCATCAGTCAGACTAGCGGGAGGGAGAATGAGCAGTTCTTC. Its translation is CAISQTSGRENEQFF.

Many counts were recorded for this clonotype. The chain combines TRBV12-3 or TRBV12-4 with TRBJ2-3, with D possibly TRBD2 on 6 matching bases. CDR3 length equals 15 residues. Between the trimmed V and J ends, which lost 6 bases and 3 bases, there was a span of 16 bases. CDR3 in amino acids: CASSPVASATDTQYF. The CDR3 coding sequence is TGTGCCAGCAGCCCCGTGGCTAGCGCTACAGATACGCAGTATTTT.

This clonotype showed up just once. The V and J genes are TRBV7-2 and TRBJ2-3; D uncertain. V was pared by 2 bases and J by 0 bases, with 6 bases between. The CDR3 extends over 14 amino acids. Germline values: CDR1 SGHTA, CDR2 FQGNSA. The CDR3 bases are TGTGCCAGCAGCTTAATTGCTAGCACAGATACGCAGTATTTT. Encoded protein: CASSLIASTDTQYF.

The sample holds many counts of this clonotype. The CDR3 DNA reads TGTGCCAGCAGCTTTTTAGGAGATAATGAAAAACTGTTTTTT. Residues: CASSFLGDNEKLFF. The chain couples TRBV7-9 to TRBJ1-4, with unresolved D. The CDR3 runs 14 residues. Germline CDR1 is SEHNR and CDR2 is FQNEAQ (reference sequence). The ends were cut back, 3 bases at V and 4 bases at J, with 9 bases in the middle.

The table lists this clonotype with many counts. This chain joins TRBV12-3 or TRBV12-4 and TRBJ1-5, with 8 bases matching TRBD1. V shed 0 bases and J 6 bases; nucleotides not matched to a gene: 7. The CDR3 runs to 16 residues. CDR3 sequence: CASSLAGGQGAQPQHF. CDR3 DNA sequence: TGTGCCAGCAGTTTAGCGGGAGGACAGGGAGCTCAGCCCCAGCATTTT.

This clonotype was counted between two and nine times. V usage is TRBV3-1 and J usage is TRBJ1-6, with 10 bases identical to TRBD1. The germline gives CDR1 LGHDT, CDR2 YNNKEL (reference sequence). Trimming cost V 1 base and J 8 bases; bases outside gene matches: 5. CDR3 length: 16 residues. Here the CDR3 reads CASSQGTGGLYSPLHF. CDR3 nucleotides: TGTGCCAGCAGCCAAGGGACAGGGGGATTATATTCACCCCTCCACTTT.

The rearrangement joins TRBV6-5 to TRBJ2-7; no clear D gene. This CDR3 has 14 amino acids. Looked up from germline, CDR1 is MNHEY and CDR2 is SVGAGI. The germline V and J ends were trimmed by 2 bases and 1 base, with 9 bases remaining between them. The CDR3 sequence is CASSYDGSSYEQYF. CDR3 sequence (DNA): TGTGCCAGCAGTTACGACGGCAGTTCCTACGAGCAGTACTTC.